Detailed here is one T cell receptor beta chain. As yet, its antigen is unknown. These data originate in a study of T cell responses to AZD1222 COVID-19 vaccine. Across the whole study: Samples with a second dose at about 4 or about 12 weeks were pooled together.

Study-wide results and limits: Clonal diversity may have been underestimated, and the donors were mostly white British, with more females than males. Elevations in Spike-specific TCR breadth and depth followed administration of two AZD1222 doses. Unmutated regions of variants are reportedly targeted by nearly half of spike-specific TCRs.

The table came from immunoSEQ multiplex PCR; TCRdb's copy has only in-frame clones and leaves some out. The table lists 150,000 or so clones, 90% to 95% of them singletons. The input for sequencing was peripheral blood, taken on day 0 of AZD1222 vaccination. The sequence was collected from an adult in good health.

The CDR3 nucleotides read TGCGCCAGCAGCTTGGGGTCACAGACGAACACTGAAGCTTTCTTT. Translation: CASSLGSQTNTEAFF. The J gene is TRBJ1-1, the V gene TRBV5-1; no definite D call. Trimming took 0 bases from V and 1 from J, leaving 10 bases between them. This CDR3 is built from 15 residues. Germline V CDR1 and CDR2: SGHRS, YFSETQ.